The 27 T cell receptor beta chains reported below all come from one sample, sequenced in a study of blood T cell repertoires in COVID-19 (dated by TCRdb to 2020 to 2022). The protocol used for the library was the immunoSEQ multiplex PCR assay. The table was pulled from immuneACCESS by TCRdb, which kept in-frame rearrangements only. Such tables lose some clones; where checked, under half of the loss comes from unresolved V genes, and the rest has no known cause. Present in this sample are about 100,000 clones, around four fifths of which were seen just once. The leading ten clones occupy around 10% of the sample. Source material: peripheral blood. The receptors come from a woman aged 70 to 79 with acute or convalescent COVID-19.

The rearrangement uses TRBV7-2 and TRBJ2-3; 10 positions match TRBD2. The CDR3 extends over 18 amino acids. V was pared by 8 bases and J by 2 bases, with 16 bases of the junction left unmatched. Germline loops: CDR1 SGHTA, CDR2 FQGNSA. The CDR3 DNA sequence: TGTGCCAGCGCCGCCTCGCTAGCGGGGGCGAAGTACACAGATACGCAGTATTTT. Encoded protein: CASAASLAGAKYTDTQYF.

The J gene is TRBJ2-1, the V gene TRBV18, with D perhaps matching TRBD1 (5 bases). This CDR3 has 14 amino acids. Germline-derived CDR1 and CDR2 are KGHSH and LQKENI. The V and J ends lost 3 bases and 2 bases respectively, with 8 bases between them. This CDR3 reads CASSPTDTYNEQFF. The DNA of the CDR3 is TGTGCCAGCTCACCGACAGACACCTACAATGAGCAGTTCTTC.

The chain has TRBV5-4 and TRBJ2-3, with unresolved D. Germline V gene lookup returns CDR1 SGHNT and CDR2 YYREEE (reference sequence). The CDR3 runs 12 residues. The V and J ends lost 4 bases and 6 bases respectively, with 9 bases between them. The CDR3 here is CASSPLGDTQYF. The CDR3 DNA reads TGTGCCAGCAGCCCCCTGGGCGATACGCAGTATTTT.

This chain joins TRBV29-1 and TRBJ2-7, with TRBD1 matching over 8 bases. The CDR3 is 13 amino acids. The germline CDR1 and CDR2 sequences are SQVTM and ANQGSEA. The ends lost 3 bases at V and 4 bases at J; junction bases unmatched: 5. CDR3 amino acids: CSVEETGVYEQYF. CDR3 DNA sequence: TGCAGCGTTGAGGAGACAGGGGTGTACGAGCAGTACTTC.

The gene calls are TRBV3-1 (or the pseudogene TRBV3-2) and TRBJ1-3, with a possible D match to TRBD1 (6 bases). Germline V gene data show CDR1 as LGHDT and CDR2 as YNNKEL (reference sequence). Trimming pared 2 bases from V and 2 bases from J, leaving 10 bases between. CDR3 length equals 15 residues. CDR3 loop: CASSQFRGPGNTIYF. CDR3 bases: TGTGCCAGCAGCCAATTCAGGGGCCCTGGAAACACCATATATTTT.

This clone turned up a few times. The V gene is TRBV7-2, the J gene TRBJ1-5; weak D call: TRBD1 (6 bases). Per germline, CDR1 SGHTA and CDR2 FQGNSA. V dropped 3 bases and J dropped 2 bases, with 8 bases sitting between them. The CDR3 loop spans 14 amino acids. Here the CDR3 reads CASSFNRGNQPQHF. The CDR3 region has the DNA TGTGCCAGCAGCTTCAACAGGGGCAATCAGCCCCAGCATTTT. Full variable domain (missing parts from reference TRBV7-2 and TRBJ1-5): GAGVSQSPSNKVTEKGKDVELRCDPISGHTALYWYRQSLGQGLEFLIYFQGNSAPDKSGLPSDRFSAERTGGSVSTLTIQRTQQEDSAVYLCASSFNRGNQPQHFGDGTRLSIL.

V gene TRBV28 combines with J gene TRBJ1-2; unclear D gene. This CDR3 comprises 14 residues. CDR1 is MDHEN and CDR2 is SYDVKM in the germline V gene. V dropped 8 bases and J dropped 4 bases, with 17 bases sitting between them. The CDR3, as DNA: TGTGCCAGCCTAGCGGTAGGAATCACCTATGGCTACACCTTC. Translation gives CASLAVGITYGYTF.

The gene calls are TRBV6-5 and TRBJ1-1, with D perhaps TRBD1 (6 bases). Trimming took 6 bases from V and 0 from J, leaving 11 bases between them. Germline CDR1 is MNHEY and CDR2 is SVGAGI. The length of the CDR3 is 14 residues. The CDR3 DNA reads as TGTGCCAGCAGGAACAGGGACATGAACACTGAAGCTTTCTTT. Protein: CASRNRDMNTEAFF.

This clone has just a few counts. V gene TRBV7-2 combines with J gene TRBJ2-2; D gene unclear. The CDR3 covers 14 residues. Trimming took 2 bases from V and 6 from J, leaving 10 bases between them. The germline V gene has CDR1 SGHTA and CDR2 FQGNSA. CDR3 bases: TGTGCCAGCAGCTTATCGACGGCGGCCGGGGAGCTGTTTTTT. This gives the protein CASSLSTAAGELFF.

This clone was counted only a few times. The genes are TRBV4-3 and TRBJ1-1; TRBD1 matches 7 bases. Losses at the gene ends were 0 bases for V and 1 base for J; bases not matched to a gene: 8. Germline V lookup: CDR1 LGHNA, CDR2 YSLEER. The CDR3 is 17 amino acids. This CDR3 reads CASSQEGGRVRNTEAFF. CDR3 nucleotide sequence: TGCGCCAGCAGCCAAGAAGGGGGCAGAGTACGGAACACTGAAGCTTTCTTT.

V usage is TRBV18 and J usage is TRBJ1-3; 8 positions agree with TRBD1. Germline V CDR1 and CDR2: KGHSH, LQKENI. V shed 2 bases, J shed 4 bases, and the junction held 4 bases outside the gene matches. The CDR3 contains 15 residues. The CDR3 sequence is CASSPETGGGNTIYF. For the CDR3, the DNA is TGTGCCAGCTCACCAGAAACAGGGGGAGGAAACACCATATATTTT.

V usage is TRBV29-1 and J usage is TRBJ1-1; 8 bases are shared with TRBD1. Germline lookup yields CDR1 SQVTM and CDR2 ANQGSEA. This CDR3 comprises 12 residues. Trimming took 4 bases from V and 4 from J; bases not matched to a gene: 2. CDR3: CSVADRATEAFF. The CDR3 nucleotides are TGCAGCGTTGCGGACAGGGCCACTGAAGCTTTCTTT.

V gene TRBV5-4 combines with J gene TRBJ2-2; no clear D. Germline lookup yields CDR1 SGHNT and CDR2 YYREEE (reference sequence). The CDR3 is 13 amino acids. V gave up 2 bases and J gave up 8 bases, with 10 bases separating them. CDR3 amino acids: CASSLGEQGELFF. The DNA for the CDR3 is TGTGCCAGCAGCTTAGGAGAGCAAGGGGAGCTGTTTTTT. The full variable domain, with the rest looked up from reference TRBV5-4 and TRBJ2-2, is ETGVTQSPTHLIKTRGQQVTLRCSSQSGHNTVSWYQQALGQGPQFIFQYYREEENGRGNFPPRFSGLQFPNYSSELNVNALELDDSALYLCASSLGEQGELFFGEGSRLTVL.

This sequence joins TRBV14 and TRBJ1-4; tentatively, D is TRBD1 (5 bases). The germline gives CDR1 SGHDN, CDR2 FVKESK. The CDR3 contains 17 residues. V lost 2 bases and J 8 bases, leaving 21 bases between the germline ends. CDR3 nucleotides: TGTGCCAGCAGCCAACCCCTCGGCCGCTGGGGCGAGGAAAAACTGTTTTTT. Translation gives CASSQPLGRWGEEKLFF.

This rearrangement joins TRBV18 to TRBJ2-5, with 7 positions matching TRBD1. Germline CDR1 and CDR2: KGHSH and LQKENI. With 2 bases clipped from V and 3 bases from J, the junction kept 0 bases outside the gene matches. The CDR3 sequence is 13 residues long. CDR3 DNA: TGTGCCAGCTCACCAACAGGGGAAGAGACCCAGTACTTC. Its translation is CASSPTGEETQYF.

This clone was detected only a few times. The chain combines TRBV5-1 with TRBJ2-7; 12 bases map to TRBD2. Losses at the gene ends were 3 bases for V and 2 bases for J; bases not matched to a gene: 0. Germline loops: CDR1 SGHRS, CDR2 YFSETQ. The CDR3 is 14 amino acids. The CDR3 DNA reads TGCGCCAGCAGCTCTAGCGGGGGGGCCTACGAGCAGTACTTC. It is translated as CASSSSGGAYEQYF.

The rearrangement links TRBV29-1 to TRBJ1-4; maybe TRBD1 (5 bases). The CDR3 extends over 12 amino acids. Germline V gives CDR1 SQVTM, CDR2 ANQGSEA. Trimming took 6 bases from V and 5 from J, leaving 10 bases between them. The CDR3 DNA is TGCAGCGTCCTTGGGGCAAATGAAAAACTGTTTTTT. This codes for CSVLGANEKLFF.

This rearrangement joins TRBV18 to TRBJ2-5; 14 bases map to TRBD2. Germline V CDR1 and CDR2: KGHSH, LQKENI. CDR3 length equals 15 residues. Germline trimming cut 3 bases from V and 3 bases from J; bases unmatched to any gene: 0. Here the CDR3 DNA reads TGTGCCAGCTCACCGGGACTAGCGGGGGAAGAGACCCAGTACTTC. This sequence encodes CASSPGLAGEETQYF.

This CDR3 is CASSHRSLAGGQFRLYF. The CDR3 DNA follows: TGTGCCAGCAGTCATCGGAGTCTAGCGGGGGGGCAATTTCGTCTGTATTTT. The chain recombines TRBV14 with TRBJ2-3, with 12 positions matching TRBD2. The CDR3 sequence is 17 residues long. The germline V gene has CDR1 SGHDN and CDR2 FVKESK. J gave up 14 bases and V 6 bases, and 21 bases lay outside the gene matches.

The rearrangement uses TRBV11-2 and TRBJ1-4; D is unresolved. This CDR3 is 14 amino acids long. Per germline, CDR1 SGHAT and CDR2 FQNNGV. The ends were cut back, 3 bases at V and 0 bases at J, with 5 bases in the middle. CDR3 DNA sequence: TGTGCCAGCAGCTTCACAGCAACTAATGAAAAACTGTTTTTT. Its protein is CASSFTATNEKLFF.

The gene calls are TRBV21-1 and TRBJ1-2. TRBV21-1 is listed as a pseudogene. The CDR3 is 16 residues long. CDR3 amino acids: CASSKYGRGVNYGYTF. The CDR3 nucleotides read TGTGCCAGCAGCAAATATGGGAGGGGGGTTAACTATGGCTACACCTTC.

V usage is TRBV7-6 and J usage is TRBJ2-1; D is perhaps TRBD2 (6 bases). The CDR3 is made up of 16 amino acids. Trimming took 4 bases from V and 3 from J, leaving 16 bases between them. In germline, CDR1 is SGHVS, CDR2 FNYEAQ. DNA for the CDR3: TGTGCCAGCAGCTCTCCGTCGGGAGCCTACTACAATGAGCAGTTCTTC. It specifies CASSSPSGAYYNEQFF. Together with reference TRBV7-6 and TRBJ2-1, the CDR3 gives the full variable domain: GAGVSQSPRYKVTKRGQDVALRCDPISGHVSLYWYRQALGQGPEFLTYFNYEAQQDKSGLPNDRFSAERPEGSISTLTIQRTEQRDSAMYRCASSSPSGAYYNEQFFGPGTRLTVL.

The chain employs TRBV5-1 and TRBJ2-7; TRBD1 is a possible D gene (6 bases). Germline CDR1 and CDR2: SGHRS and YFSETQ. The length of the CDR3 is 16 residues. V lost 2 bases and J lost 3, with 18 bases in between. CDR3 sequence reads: CASSLSAGDNGYEQYF. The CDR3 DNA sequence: TGCGCCAGCAGCTTATCAGCCGGGGACAACGGCTACGAGCAGTACTTC.

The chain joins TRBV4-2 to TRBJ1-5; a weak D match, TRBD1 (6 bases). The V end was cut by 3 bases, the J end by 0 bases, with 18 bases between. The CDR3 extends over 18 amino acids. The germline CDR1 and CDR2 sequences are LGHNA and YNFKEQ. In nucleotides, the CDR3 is TGTGCCAGCAGCCAGGACGCAGGGAGGGGGAATAGCAATCAGCCCCAGCATTTT. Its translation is CASSQDAGRGNSNQPQHF.

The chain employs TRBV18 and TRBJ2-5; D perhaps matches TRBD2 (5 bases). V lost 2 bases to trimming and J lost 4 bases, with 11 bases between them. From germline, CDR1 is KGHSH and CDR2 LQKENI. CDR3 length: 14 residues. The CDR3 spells CASSPSGRGETQYF. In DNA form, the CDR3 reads TGTGCCAGCTCACCATCGGGTCGGGGAGAGACCCAGTACTTC.

CDR3 sequence: CAWSPGTNMNTEAFF. Written as DNA, the CDR3 is TGTGCCTGGAGTCCCGGGACAAATATGAACACTGAAGCTTTCTTT. The chain recombines TRBV30 with TRBJ1-1; possible D gene TRBD1, 6 bases. The V end lost 2 bases, the J end lost 0 bases, and 13 bases lay between the germline ends. Germline CDR1 and CDR2: GTSNPN and SVGIG (reference sequence). The CDR3 is made up of 15 amino acids.

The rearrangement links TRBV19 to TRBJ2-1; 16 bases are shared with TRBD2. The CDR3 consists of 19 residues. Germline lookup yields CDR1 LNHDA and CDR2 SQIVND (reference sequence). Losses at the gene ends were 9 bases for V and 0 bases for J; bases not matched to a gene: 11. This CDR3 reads CASSTPGLAGGSSYNEQFF. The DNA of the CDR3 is TGTGCCAGCTCGACGCCGGGACTAGCGGGGGGGAGCTCCTACAATGAGCAGTTCTTC. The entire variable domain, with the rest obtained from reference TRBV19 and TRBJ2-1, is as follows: DGGITQSPKYLFRKEGQNVTLSCEQNLNHDAMYWYRQDPGQGLRLIYYSQIVNDFQKGDIAEGYSVSREKKESFPLTVTSAQKNPTAFYLCASSTPGLAGGSSYNEQFFGPGTRLTVL.